This T cell receptor beta chain originates from a study of cytomegalovirus exposure and HLA in healthy donors. Turning to the study itself: An early release of data contained tens of millions of unique TCRs, which came from HLA-typed donors. Study observations and caveats: TCR beta sequences reportedly predicted most subjects' HLA-A and HLA-B alleles accurately. Data from an earlier analysis indicated that most TCR beta V segments were productive either about 87% or about 30% of the time.

The primer mix had 60 Vbeta and 13 Jbeta primers. As handled by the study authors: A later analysis tallied 80 million or so unique TCR beta chains, approximately 10 million of them shared. Measured with immunoSEQ multiplex PCR; TCRdb has only the in-frame clones, and not every one. V and J calls and clone size come straight from that table; D and trimming were deduced from the DNA. This table has under 150,000 clones, roughly four fifths appearing once. The CDR3 totals 14 residues. Germline V gives CDR1 LGHNA, CDR2 YNFKEQ. Deletions cut 1 base from V and 2 bases from J, with 8 bases between. About this clone: The antigen is unknown.

This clonotype was obtained from a woman aged 40 to 50 in good health and CMV-seropositive. The sequencing input was PBMCs. The chain recombines TRBV4-2 with TRBJ1-2; D unresolved. The CDR3: CASSQAPGNYGYTF. The CDR3 nucleotides are TGTGCCAGCAGCCAAGCCCCAGGCAACTATGGCTACACCTTC.